This T cell receptor (beta chain) was sequenced for a study of blood T cell repertoires in COVID-19. Study-wide context: The United States, Italy and Spain supplied acute and convalescent COVID-19 samples. T cells, B-cell-depleted T cells, or PBMCs provided the cDNA or gDNA that served as material.

This CDR3 comprises 17 residues. Trimming at V came to 4 bases and at J to 7 bases, leaving 14 bases not matched to a gene. Germline V gene lookup returns CDR1 MNHNS and CDR2 SASEGT. As handled by the study authors: Amplified reference gene primers provided the basis for estimating nucleated cell counts. Data came from immunoSEQ multiplex PCR; TCRdb stores just in-frame clones and leaves some out. V, J and clone size derive from that table, while D and trimming were established from the DNA sequence. The repertoire holds 200,000 or so clones, with 70% to 90% as singletons. This clonotype was sampled from a woman aged 80 or over with acute or convalescent COVID-19. Sequencing used peripheral blood. The genes are TRBV6-1 and TRBJ1-4, with 8 bases fitting TRBD1. The CDR3: CASSALGQDQAGEKLFF. The CDR3 coding sequence is TGTGCCAGCAGTGCATTGGGACAGGACCAAGCGGGTGAAAAACTGTTTTTT.